The T cell receptor beta chain described here comes from a study of monozygotic twins with inflammatory bowel disease. Notes on the study in general: IBD patients showed reduced TCRbeta diversity (inverse Simpson) versus healthy co-twins.

Eight separate reactions per sample yielded the cDNA. TCRalpha and TCRbeta cDNA went through nested PCRs of approximately 16 and 10 cycles, two in total. Using the 5' RACE reads, TCRdb records one entry per CDR3 protein without DNA. The sample has a few hundred thousand distinct CDR3 sequences. Of note for this clonotype: Its antigen is not known.

CDR3 length equals 14 residues. The sample consisted of blood. This receptor was identified in a human donor with ulcerative colitis or Crohn's disease, or a healthy co-twin of an affected twin (not recorded which). The V and J genes are TRBV12-3 or TRBV12-4 and TRBJ2-3; there is no DNA to check the TCRdb D call of TRBD2. The CDR3 spells CASSFSGGTDTQYF.